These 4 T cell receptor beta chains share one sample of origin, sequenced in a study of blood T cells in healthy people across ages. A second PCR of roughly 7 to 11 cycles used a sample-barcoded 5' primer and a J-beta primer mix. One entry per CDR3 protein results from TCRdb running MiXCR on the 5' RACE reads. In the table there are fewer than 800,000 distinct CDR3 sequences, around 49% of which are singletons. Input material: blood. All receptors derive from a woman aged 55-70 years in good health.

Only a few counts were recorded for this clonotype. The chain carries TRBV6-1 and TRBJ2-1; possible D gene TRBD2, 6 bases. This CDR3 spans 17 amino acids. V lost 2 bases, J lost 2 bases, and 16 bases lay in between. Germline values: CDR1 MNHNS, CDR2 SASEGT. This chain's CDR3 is CASSETLSGVPYNEQFF. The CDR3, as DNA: TGTGCCAGCAGTGAAACTTTGTCGGGAGTCCCCTACAATGAGCAGTTCTTC.

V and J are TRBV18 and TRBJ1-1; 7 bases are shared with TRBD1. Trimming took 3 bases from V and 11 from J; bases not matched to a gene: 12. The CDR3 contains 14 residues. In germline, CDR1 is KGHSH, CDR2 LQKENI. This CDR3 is CASSPPRDSLSAFF. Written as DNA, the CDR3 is TGTGCCAGCTCACCTCCTCGGGACAGCTTATCGGCTTTCTTT.

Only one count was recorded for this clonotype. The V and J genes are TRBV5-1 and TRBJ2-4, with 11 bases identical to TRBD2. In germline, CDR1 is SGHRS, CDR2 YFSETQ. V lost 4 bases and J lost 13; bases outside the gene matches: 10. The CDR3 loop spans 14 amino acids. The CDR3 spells CASSGTSGARKQYF. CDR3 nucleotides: TGCGCCAGCAGCGGGACTAGCGGAGCCCGAAAGCAGTACTTC.

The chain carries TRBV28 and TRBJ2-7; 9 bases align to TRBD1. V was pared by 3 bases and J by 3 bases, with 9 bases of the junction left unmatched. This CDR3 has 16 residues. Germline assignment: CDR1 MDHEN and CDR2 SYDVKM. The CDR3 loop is CASSFVGGTGSYEQYF. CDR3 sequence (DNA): TGTGCCAGCAGTTTTGTAGGTGGGACAGGGAGCTACGAGCAGTACTTC.